The present T cell receptor (beta chain) was sequenced within a study of cytomegalovirus exposure and HLA in healthy donors. Study findings and constraints: After further analysis at a later stage, some 15,000 TCR beta sequences were associated with HLA alleles at 0.05 false discovery rate. With later analysis, a missense DCLRE1C variant became linked to TCR beta V- and J-gene trimming.

The CDR3 spans 13 residues. The germline gives CDR1 SGDLS, CDR2 YYNGEE. V dropped 0 bases and J dropped 1 base, with 4 bases sitting between them. Vbeta (60) and Jbeta (13) primers were used in the PCR. Original processing methods: Per a later analysis, the number of unique TCR beta chains was roughly 80 million, of which about 11 million were shared. The assay was immunoSEQ multiplex PCR, and TCRdb's table has in-frame clones only and misses some. From that table come the V and J calls and clone size; the DNA was used to work out D and trimming. Of 100,000 to 150,000 clones in the sample, roughly 68% are singletons; the top ten hold nearly 6%. With regard to this clone: What it recognizes is unknown.

J is TRBJ2-5 and V is TRBV9; no reliable D call. Sequenced: PBMCs. The source is a woman aged 45-60 years in good health and CMV-seropositive. CDR3 in amino acids: CASSVVAQETQYF. The DNA for the CDR3 is TGTGCCAGCAGCGTAGTGGCCCAAGAGACCCAGTACTTC.